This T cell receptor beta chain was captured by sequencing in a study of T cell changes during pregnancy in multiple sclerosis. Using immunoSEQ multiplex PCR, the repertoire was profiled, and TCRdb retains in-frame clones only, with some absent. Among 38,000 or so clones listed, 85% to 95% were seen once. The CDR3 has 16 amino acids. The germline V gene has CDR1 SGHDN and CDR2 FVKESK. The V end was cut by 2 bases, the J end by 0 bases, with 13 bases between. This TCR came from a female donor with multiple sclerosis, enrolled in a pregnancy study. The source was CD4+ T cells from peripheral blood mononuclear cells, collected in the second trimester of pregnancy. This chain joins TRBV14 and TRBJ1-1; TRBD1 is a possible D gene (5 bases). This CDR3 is CASSQIGAGMNTEAFF. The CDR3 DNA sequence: TGTGCCAGCAGCCAAATTGGGGCAGGGATGAACACTGAAGCTTTCTTT.